This T cell receptor beta chain was identified during a study of CD8 T cells in Susac syndrome. Germline V gene sequence: CDR1 SGHDN, CDR2 FVKESK. CDR3 size: 15 residues. With 1 base removed from V and 8 bases from J, the gap between germline ends came to 12 bases. The RNA, about 0.5 to 1 ug, was put through reverse transcription using random hexamers. One entry per CDR3 protein results from TCRdb running MiXCR on the immunoSEQ multiplex PCR reads. This sample has tens of thousands of distinct CDR3 sequences; just over 90% occur once, and the top ten carry around 0.15%. The study sequenced TCR beta in blood CD8+ and CD4+ T cells.

The sequence derives from a human donor with Susac syndrome. The chain links TRBV14 to TRBJ1-6; D is uncertain. Sequencing input: CD4+ T cells from PBMCs. Here the CDR3 reads CASSQASYRDSPLHF. CDR3 sequence (DNA): TGTGCCAGCAGCCAAGCCTCATACAGAGATTCACCCCTCCACTTT.